These 3 T cell receptor beta chains came from one sample sequenced in a study of control samples from healthy donors and cancer patients. The assay was immunoSEQ multiplex PCR, and TCRdb's table has in-frame clones only and misses some. The sample includes roughly 89,000 clones, roughly nine tenths of them seen just once. Sequenced material: blood. These receptors came from a man aged 50 to 60 in good health.

CDR3 protein: CASSQDLGTEAFF. The DNA for the CDR3 is TGTGCCAGCAGCCAAGATCTGGGCACTGAAGCTTTCTTT. The chain is built from TRBV14 and TRBJ1-1, with D uncertain. The CDR3 loop spans 13 amino acids. Germline lookup yields CDR1 SGHDN and CDR2 FVKESK. V gave up 0 bases and J gave up 4 bases, with 6 bases separating them.

A remark on this clone: The junction does not match germline at one end; this may be a read error. The chain carries TRBV6-5 and TRBJ2-5; 9 nucleotides line up with TRBD1. CDR3 length equals 14 residues. Looked up from germline, CDR1 is MNHEY and CDR2 is SVGAGI. The CDR3 spells CAGSTDRGEETQYF. CDR3 bases: TGTGCCGGCAGTACGGACAGGGGTGAGGAGACCCAGTACTTC.

The chain carries TRBV6-5 and TRBJ1-2; 7 bases line up with TRBD1. The CDR3 runs to 15 residues. Germline trimming cut 0 bases from V and 2 bases from J; bases unmatched to any gene: 3. Germline CDR1 and CDR2: MNHEY and SVGAGI. CDR3 loop: CASSYSGGINYGYTF. The CDR3, as DNA: TGTGCCAGCAGTTACTCAGGGGGCATCAACTATGGCTACACCTTC.